One sample yielded the 2 T cell receptor beta chains listed below, sequenced in a study of early T cells in non-severe SARS-CoV-2 infection. TCRdb re-called the 5' RACE reads with MiXCR, one entry per CDR3 protein. Here the sample spans around 75,000 distinct CDR3 sequences, roughly a tenth being singletons. Specimen: whole blood. The receptors here all came from an adult who was a healthcare worker with PCR-confirmed SARS-CoV-2 infection or an uninfected control (not recorded which).

This clonotype was recorded many times. The rearrangement joins TRBV20-1 to TRBJ1-6; D is uncertain. Germline CDR1 and CDR2: DFQATT and SNEGSKA (reference sequence). The CDR3 loop spans 18 amino acids. Trimming removed 4 bases at V and 0 bases at J, with 19 bases between. CDR3 protein: CSATPVTAVSSYNSPLHF. The CDR3 DNA sequence: TGCAGTGCTACGCCGGTTACTGCGGTTAGCTCCTATAATTCACCCCTCCACTTT.

This clonotype has ten or more counts. This chain links TRBV3-1 with TRBJ2-3; D is ambiguous. This CDR3 region has 13 residues. Germline-derived CDR1 and CDR2 are LGHDT and YNNKEL (reference sequence). Trimming took off 2 bases at V and 6 bases at J, with 9 bases between the two ends. The CDR3 DNA is TGTGCCAGCAGCCAACGTCAAACGGATACGCAGTATTTT. The encoded protein is CASSQRQTDTQYF.